The present T cell receptor (beta chain) was sequenced within a study of metastatic and nonmetastatic thyroid tumors. On the study more broadly: The comparison covered peripheral blood and tumor or nodule tissue in malignant and benign thyroid patients.

Until they underwent thyroid surgery, no patient had received any treatment. Findings and caveats of the study: A significant increase in TCR beta diversity was reportedly seen in malignant thyroid tumors relative to benign nodules, in blood and tumor.

CDR3 length: 14 residues. The ends were cut back, 2 bases at V and 2 bases at J, with 10 bases in the middle. The germline V gene has CDR1 MDHEN and CDR2 SYDVKM. By sample share, this clone is medium-sized. What it binds is unknown. Original processing notes: The study took CDR3 differences across clinicopathological groups and made a distant-metastasis classifier for papillary thyroid cancer from them. TCRdb ran MiXCR on the PCR reads. TCRdb, not the original authors, processed these V and J calls. The table shows about 23,000 clones, with roughly a fifth occurring only once. This sequence was found in a female donor with papillary thyroid cancer or a benign thyroid nodule (not recorded which). Some clones in this sample may be carry-over from other donors' samples. The rearrangement joins TRBV28 to TRBJ2-7; perhaps TRBD1 as D (6 bases). Sequencing input: blood. This chain's CDR3 is CASSLGQGTYEQYF. The CDR3 nucleotides are TGTGCCAGCAGTTTAGGCCAGGGGACCTACGAGCAGTACTTC.